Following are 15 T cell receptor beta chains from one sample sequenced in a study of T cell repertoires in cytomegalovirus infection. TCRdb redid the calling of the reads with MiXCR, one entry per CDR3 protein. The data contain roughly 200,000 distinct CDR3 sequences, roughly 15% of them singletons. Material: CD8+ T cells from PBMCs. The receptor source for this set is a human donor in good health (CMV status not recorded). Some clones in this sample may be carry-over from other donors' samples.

The DNA of the CDR3 is TGTGCCAGCGTCGGAACCCCGACCTACAATGAGCAGTTCTTC. It yields the protein CASVGTPTYNEQFF. The chain has TRBV28 and TRBJ2-1; D is unclear. V lost 8 bases to trimming and J lost 2 bases, with 13 bases between them. Germline V gene lookup returns CDR1 MDHEN and CDR2 SYDVKM. The CDR3 sequence is 14 residues long.

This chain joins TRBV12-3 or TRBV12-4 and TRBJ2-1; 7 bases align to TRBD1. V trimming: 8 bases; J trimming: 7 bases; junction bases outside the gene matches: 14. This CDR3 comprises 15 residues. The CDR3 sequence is CASSRIGTEANEQFF. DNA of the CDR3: TGTGCCAGCTCCAGAATCGGGACAGAGGCAAATGAGCAGTTCTTC.

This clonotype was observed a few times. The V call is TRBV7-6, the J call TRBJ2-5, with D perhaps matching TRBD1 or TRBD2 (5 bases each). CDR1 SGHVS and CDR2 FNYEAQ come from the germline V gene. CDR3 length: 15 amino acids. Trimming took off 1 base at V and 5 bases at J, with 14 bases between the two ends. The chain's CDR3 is CASSLVYGGMETQYF. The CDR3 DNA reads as TGTGCCAGCAGCTTAGTGTATGGGGGAATGGAGACCCAGTACTTC.

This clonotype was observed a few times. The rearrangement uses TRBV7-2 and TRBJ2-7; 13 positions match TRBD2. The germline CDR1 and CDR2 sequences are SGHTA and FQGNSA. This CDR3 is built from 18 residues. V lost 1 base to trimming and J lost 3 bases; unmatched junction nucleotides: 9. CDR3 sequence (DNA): TGTGCCAGCAGCTTAGAGGGACTAGCGGGGTACCTGGGCTACGAGCAGTACTTC. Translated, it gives CASSLEGLAGYLGYEQYF.

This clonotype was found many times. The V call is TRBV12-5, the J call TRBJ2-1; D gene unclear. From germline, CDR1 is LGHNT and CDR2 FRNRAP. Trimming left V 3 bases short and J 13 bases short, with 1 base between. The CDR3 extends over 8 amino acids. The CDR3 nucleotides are TGTGCTAGTGGTTTCCAGTTCTTC. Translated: CASGFQFF.

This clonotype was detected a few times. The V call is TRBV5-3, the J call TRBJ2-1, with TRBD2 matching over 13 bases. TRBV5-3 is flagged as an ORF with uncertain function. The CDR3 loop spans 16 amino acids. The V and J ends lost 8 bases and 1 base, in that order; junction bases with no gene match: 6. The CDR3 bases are TGTGCCAGCAGAGTGACTAGCGGGGGGTCCTACAATGAGCAGTTCTTC. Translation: CASRVTSGGSYNEQFF.

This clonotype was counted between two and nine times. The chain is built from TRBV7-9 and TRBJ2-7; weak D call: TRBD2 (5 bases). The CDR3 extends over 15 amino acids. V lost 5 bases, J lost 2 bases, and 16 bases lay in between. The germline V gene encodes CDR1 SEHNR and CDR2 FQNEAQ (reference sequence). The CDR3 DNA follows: TGTGCCAGCAGCGATCCCGAGGGTTGGGCCTACGAGCAGTACTTC. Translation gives CASSDPEGWAYEQYF.

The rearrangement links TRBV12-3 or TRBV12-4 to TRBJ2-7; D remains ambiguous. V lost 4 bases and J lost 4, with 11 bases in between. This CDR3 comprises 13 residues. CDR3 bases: TGTGCCAGCAGTTGGAGAGCATTATACGAGCAGTACTTC. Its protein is CASSWRALYEQYF.

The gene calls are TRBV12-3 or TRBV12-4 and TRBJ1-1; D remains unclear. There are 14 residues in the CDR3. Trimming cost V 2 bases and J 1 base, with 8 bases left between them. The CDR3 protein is CASSLSATNTEAFF. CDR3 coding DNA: TGTGCCAGCAGTTTATCAGCAACGAACACTGAAGCTTTCTTT.

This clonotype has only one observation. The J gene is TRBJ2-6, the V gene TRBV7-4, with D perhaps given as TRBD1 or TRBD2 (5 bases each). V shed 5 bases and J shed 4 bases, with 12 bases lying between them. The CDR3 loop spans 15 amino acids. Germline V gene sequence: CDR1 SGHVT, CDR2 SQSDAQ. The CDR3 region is CASSPPGTGANVLTF. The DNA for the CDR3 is TGTGCCAGCAGCCCCCCTGGGACGGGGGCCAACGTCCTGACTTTC.

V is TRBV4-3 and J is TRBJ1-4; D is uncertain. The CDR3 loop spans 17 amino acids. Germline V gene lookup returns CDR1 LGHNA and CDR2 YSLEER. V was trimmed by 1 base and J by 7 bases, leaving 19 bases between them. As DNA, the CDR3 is TGCGCCAGCAGCCAAGGGTCGGGATCTTGGAGTGGTGAAAAACTGTTTTTT. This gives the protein CASSQGSGSWSGEKLFF.

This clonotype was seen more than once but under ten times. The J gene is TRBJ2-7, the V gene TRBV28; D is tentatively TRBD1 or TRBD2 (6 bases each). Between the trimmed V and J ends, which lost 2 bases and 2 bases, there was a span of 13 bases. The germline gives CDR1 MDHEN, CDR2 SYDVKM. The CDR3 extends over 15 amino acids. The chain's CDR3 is CASSLIRGGTYEQYF. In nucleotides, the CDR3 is TGTGCCAGCAGTTTAATCAGGGGAGGAACCTACGAGCAGTACTTC.

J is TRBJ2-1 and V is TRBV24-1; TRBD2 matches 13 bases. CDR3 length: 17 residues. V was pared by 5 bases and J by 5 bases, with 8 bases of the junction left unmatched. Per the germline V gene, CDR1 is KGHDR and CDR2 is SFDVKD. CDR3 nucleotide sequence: TGTGCCACCAGTGCTTTAGGACTAGCGGGGGCCGACAATGAGCAGTTCTTC. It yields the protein CATSALGLAGADNEQFF.

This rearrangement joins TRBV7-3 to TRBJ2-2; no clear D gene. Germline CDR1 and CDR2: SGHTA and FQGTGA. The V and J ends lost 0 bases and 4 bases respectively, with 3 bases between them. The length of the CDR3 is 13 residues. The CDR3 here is CASSLTFTGELFF. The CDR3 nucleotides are TGTGCCAGCAGCTTAACCTTCACCGGGGAGCTGTTTTTT.

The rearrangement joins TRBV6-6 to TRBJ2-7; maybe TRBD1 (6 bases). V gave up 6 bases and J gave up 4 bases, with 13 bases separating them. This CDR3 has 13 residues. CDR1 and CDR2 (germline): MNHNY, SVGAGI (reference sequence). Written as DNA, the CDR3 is TGTGCCAGCAGGGGAAACACAGGGTACGAGCAGTACTTC. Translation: CASRGNTGYEQYF.